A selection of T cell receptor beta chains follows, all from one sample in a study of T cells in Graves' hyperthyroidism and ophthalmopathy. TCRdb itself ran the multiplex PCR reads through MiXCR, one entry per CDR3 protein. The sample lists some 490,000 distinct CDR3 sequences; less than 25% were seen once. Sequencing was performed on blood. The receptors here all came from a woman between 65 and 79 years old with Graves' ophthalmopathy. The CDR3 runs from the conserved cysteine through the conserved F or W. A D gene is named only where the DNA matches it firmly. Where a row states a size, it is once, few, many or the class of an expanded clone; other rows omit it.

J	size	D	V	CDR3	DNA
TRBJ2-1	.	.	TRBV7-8	CASSTHAGSGNEQFF	TGTGCCAGCAGCACGCATGCAGGATCTGGCAATGAGCAGTTCTTC
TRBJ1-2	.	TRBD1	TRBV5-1	CASSAGTGGEGYTF	TGCGCCAGCAGCGCCGGGACAGGGGGCGAGGGCTACACCTTC
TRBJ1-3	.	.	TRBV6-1	CACWELSSGNTIYF	TGTGCCTGCTGGGAGCTGAGCTCTGGAAACACCATATATTTT
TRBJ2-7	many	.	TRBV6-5	CASSYGHPTESSYEQYF	TGTGCCAGCAGTTACGGACACCCAACAGAATCTTCCTACGAGCAGTACTTC
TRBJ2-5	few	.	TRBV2	CASSESQGLYETQYF	TGTGCCAGCAGTGAGAGCCAGGGACTTTATGAGACCCAGTACTTC
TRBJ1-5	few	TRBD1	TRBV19	CASSIRQGRSNQPQHF	TGTGCCAGTAGTATCCGACAGGGTCGGAGCAATCAGCCCCAGCATTTT
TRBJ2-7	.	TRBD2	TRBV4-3	CASSPGLEGLEQYF	TGCGCCAGCAGCCCCGGACTAGAGGGGCTCGAGCAGTACTTC
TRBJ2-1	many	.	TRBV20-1	CSADDQGPYNEQFF	TGCAGTGCCGACGACCAGGGGCCCTACAATGAGCAGTTCTTC
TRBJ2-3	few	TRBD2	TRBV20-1	CSADGAGGGTDTQYF	TGCAGTGCTGATGGGGCGGGAGGAGGCACAGATACGCAGTATTTT
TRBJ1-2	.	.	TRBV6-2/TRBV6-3	CASSYGVGGRSYGYTF	TGTGCCAGCAGTTACGGAGTCGGGGGGCGCTCCTATGGCTACACCTTC
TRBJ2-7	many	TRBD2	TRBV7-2	CASRGAGGSYEQYF	TGTGCCAGCAGGGGGGCGGGAGGCTCCTACGAGCAGTACTTC
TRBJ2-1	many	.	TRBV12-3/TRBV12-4	CASSLPIDSYSYNEQFF	TGTGCCAGCAGTTTACCCATCGACAGTTACTCCTACAATGAGCAGTTCTTC
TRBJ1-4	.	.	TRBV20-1	CSARDSTAYNEKLFF	TGCAGTGCTAGAGACTCCACAGCCTATAATGAAAAACTGTTTTTT
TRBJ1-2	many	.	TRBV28	CASSYRRLGGYGYTF	TGTGCCAGCAGTTACAGGCGCTTAGGTGGCTATGGCTACACCTTC
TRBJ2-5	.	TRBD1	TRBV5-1	CASSLQGNGETQYF	TGCGCCAGCAGCTTACAGGGGAATGGAGAGACCCAGTACTTC
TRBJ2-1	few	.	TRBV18	CASSPTISYNEQFF	TGTGCCAGCTCCCCGACAATTTCCTACAATGAGCAGTTCTTC
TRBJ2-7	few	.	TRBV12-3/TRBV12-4	CASSLNIDPEQYF	TGTGCCAGCAGTTTAAATATAGATCCCGAGCAGTACTTC
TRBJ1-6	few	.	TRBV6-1	CASGSGTVNSPLHF	TGTGCCAGCGGTTCCGGGACGGTGAATTCACCCCTCCACTTT
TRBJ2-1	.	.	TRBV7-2	CASSFTIVGNEQFF	TGTGCCAGCAGCTTTACCATAGTCGGGAATGAGCAGTTCTTC
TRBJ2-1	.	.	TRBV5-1	CASSLVMGRYNEQFF	TGCGCCAGCAGCTTGGTGATGGGCCGCTACAATGAGCAGTTCTTC
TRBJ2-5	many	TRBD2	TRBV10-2	CASSEPGRPKETQYF	TGCGCCAGCAGTGAACCCGGGAGGCCTAAAGAGACCCAGTACTTC
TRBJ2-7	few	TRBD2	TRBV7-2	CASSFPGLAGARQYF	TGTGCCAGCAGCTTCCCGGGACTAGCGGGAGCTCGACAGTACTTC
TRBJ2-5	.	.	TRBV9	CASSETVSGETQYF	TGTGCCAGCAGCGAGACAGTCTCCGGAGAGACCCAGTACTTC
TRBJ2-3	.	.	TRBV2	CASSDRQRTDTQYF	TGTGCCAGCAGTGATCGACAACGCACAGATACGCAGTATTTT
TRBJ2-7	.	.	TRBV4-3	CASSQAFGAYEQYF	TGCGCCAGCAGCCAAGCGTTTGGAGCCTACGAGCAGTACTTC
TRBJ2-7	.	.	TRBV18	CASSPPTWRGPTEQYF	TGTGCCAGCTCACCACCCACTTGGAGGGGACCTACGGAGCAGTACTTC
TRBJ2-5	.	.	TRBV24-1	CATSSGGSAQETQYF	TGTGCCACCAGTTCTGGGGGGAGCGCGCAAGAGACCCAGTACTTC
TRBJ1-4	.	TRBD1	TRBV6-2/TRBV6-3	CASRPNTGTANEKLFF	TGTGCCAGCAGGCCTAACACCGGGACAGCAAATGAAAAACTGTTTTTT
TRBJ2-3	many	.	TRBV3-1	CASSQGQRISTDTQYF	TGTGCCAGCAGCCAAGGTCAGCGGATAAGCACAGATACGCAGTATTTT
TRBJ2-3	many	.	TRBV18	CASSVSGNTQYF	TGTGCCAGCTCCGTCAGCGGAAATACGCAGTATTTT
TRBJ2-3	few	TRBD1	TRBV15	CATSSTLPGQVFADTQYF	TGTGCCACCAGCAGTACTCTTCCGGGACAGGTATTTGCAGATACGCAGTATTTT
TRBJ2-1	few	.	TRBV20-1	CSAIPGHSYNEQFF	TGCAGTGCTATCCCCGGGCATTCCTACAATGAGCAGTTCTTC
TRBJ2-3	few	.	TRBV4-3	CASSQDAPGTDTQYF	TGCGCCAGCAGCCAAGACGCCCCAGGCACAGATACGCAGTATTTT
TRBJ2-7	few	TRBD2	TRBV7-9	CASSSEFLAGGRGEQYF	TGTGCCAGCAGCTCGGAGTTTCTAGCGGGAGGCCGTGGAGAGCAGTACTTC
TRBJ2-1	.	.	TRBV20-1	CSSMNNEQFF	TGCAGTAGTATGAACAATGAGCAGTTCTTC
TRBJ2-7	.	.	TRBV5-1	CASSLSVVSYEQYF	TGCGCCAGCAGCTTGTCTGTGGTGTCCTACGAGCAGTACTTC
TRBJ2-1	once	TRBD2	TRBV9	CASSATSGWTEQFF	TGTGCCAGCAGCGCGACTAGCGGGTGGACTGAGCAGTTCTTC
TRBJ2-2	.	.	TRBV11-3	CASSFFQGTNTGELFF	TGTGCCAGCAGCTTCTTCCAGGGGACGAACACCGGGGAGCTGTTTTTT
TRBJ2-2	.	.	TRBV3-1	CASSQDPLRAYTGELFF	TGTGCCAGCAGCCAAGATCCCCTCCGGGCGTACACCGGGGAGCTGTTTTTT
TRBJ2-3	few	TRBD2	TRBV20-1	CSARVQLAGISDTQYF	TGCAGTGCTAGAGTACAACTAGCGGGGATCTCAGATACGCAGTATTTT
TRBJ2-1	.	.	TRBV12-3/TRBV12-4	CASSVGYNEQFF	TGTGCCAGCAGTGTAGGGTACAATGAGCAGTTCTTC
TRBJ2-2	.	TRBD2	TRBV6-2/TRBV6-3	CASSYLASGSFSGTGELFF	TGTGCCAGCAGTTACCTGGCTAGCGGGTCCTTCTCGGGGACCGGGGAGCTGTTTTTT
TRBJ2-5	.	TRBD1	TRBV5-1	CASTGQGARITSVSDQETQYF	TGCGCCAGCACCGGACAGGGGGCTCGGATTACTAGCGTATCGGACCAAGAGACCCAGTACTTC
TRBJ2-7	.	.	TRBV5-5	CASSFTGLTYEQYF	TGTGCCAGCAGCTTTACAGGCCTTACCTACGAGCAGTACTTC
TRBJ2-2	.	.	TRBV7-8	CASSLDPWFVPGELFF	TGTGCCAGCAGCTTAGATCCTTGGTTCGTCCCCGGGGAGCTGTTTTTT
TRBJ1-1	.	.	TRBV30	CAWSYLAGSTEAFF	TGTGCCTGGAGTTATCTGGCGGGGAGCACTGAAGCTTTCTTT
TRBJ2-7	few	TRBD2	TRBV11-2	CASSFGGVGGYEQYF	TGTGCCAGCAGCTTCGGGGGGGTTGGGGGCTACGAGCAGTACTTC
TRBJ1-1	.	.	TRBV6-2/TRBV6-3	CASSYVSGEAFF	TGTGCCAGCAGTTACGTCTCGGGGGAAGCTTTCTTT
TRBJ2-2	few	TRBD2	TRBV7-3	CASSPIAGSAGELFF	TGTGCCAGCAGCCCTATAGCGGGTTCGGCCGGGGAGCTGTTTTTT
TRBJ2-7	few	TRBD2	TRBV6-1	CASSVSAGVVYEQYF	TGTGCCAGCAGTGTTTCCGCGGGAGTCGTGTACGAGCAGTACTTC
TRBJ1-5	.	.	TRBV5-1	CASRPDGTSGWPQHF	TGCGCCAGCAGGCCCGACGGGACATCGGGTTGGCCCCAGCATTTT
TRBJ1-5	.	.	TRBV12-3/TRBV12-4	CASSLSQGQPQHF	TGTGCCAGCAGTTTGTCACAGGGTCAGCCCCAGCATTTT
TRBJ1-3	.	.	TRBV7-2	CASSHGDSGNTIYF	TGTGCCAGCAGCCACGGAGATTCTGGAAACACCATATATTTT